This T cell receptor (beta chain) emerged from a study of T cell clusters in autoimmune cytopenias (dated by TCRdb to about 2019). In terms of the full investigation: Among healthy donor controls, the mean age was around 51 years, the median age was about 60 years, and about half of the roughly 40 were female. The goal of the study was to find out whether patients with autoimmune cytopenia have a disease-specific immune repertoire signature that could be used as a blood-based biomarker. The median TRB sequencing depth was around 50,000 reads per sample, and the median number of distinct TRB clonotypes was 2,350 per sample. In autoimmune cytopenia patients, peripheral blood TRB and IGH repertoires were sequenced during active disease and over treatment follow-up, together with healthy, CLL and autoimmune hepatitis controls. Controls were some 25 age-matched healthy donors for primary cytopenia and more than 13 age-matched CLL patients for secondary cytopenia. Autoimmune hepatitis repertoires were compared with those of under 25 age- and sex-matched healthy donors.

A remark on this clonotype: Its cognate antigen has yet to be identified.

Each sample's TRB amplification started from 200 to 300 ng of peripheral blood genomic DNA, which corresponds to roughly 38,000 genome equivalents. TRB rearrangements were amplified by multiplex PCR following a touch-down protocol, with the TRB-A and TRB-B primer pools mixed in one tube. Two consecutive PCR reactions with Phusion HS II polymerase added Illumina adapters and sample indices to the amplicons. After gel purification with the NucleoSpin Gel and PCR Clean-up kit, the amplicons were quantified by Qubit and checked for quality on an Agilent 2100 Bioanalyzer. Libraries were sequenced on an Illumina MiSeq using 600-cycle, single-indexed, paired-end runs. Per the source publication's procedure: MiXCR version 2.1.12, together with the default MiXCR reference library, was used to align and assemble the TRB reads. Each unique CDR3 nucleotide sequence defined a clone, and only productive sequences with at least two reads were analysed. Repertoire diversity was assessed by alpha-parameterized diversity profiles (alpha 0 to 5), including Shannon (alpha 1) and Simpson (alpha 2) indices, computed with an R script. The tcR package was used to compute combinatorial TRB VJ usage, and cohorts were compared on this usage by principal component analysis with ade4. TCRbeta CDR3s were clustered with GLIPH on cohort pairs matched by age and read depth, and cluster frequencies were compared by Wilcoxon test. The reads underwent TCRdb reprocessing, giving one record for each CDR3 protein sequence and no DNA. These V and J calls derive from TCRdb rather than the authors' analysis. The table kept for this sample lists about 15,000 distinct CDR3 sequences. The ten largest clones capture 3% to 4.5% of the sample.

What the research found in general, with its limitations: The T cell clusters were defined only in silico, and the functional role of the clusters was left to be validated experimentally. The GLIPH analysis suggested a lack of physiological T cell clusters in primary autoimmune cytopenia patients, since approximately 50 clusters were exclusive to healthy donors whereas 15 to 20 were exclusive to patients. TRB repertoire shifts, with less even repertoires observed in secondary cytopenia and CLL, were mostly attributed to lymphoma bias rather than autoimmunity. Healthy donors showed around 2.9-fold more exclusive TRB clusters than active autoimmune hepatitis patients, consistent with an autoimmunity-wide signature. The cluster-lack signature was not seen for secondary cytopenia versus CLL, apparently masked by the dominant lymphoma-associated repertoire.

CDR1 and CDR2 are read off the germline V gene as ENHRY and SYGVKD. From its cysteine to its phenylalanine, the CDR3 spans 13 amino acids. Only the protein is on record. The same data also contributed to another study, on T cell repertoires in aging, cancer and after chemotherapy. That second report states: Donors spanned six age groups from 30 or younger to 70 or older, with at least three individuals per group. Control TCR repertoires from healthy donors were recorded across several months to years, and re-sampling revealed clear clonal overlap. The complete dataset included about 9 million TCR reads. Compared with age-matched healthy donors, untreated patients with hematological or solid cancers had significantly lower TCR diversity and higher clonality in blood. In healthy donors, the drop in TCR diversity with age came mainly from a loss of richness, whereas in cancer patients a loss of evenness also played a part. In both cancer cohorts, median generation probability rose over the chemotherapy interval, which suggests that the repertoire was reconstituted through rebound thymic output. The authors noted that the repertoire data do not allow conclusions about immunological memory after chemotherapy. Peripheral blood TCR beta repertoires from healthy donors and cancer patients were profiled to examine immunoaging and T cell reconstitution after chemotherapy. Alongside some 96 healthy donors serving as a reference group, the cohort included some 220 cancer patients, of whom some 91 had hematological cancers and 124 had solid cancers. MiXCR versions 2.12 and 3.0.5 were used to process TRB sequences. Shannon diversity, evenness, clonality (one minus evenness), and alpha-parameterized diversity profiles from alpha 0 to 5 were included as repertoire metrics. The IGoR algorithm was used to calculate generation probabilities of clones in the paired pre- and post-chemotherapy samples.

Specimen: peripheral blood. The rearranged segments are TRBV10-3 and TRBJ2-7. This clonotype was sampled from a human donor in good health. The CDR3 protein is CAISEAGSYEQYF.